The 25 T cell receptor beta chains in this list originate from one sample, sequenced in a study of human T cells and chemical hapten exposure. TCRdb analysed the RACE reads with MiXCR anew, one entry per CDR3 protein. In the table there are roughly 380,000 distinct CDR3 sequences, nearly 6.5% of which are singletons. Time point defined: patch test 2, 6 weeks after DPC sensitization. Treatment indicated: therapeutic diphenylcyclopropenone sensitization with weekly scalp DPC. Sample: whole blood, taken in connection with sensitization to the hapten diphenylcyclopropenone (DPC). These receptor sequences come from a woman aged 18-35 years with alopecia areata. Some clones in this sample may be carry-over from other donors' samples.

This clonotype was recorded at least ten times. The V call is TRBV5-5, the J call TRBJ1-1, with a weak D call TRBD1 (6 bases). Trimming took 0 bases from V and 2 from J, leaving 17 bases between them. The CDR3 consists of 17 residues. CDR1 and CDR2 from the germline V gene are SGHKS and YYEKEE (reference sequence). DNA of the CDR3: TGTGCCAGCAGCTTGGCAAAAGAAGGGGGAGGAAACACTGAAGCTTTCTTT. This translates into CASSLAKEGGGNTEAFF.

The chain joins TRBV7-2 to TRBJ2-3; unclear D gene. The V and J ends lost 5 bases and 4 bases respectively, with 7 bases between them. The CDR3 extends over 12 amino acids. Germline V lookup: CDR1 SGHTA, CDR2 FQGNSA. CDR3: CASSVSSDTQYF. As DNA, the CDR3 is TGTGCCAGCAGCGTATCCTCAGATACGCAGTATTTT.

This clonotype occurred a few times. This rearrangement joins TRBV7-2 to TRBJ2-1; 12 bases match TRBD2. The V gene's germline CDR1 is SGHTA and CDR2 FQGNSA. V lost 2 bases, J lost 7 bases, and 9 bases stayed unmatched. This CDR3 spans 17 amino acids. CDR3 coding DNA: TGTGCCAGCAGCTTAACTAGCGGGGGGTATTTTGGAAATGAGCAGTTCTTC. This gives the protein CASSLTSGGYFGNEQFF. The full variable domain, rest sourced from reference TRBV7-2 and TRBJ2-1, is GAGVSQSPSNKVTEKGKDVELRCDPISGHTALYWYRQSLGQGLEFLIYFQGNSAPDKSGLPSDRFSAERTGGSVSTLTIQRTQQEDSAVYLCASSLTSGGYFGNEQFFGPGTRLTVL.

The chain employs TRBV7-9 and TRBJ2-7, with no clear D. Germline CDR1 is SEHNR and CDR2 is FQNEAQ (reference sequence). This CDR3 has 12 amino acids. V lost 5 bases and J lost 5, with 10 bases in between. CDR3 in DNA: TGTGCCAGCAGCCCCCGCCCGGACGAGCAGTACTTC. Translating it yields CASSPRPDEQYF.

This clonotype was detected many times. The chain combines TRBV6-5 with TRBJ1-1; 9 bases line up with TRBD1. The length of the CDR3 is 15 residues. V gave up 7 bases and J gave up 4 bases; unmatched junction bases: 10. CDR1 MNHEY and CDR2 SVGAGI come from the germline V gene. The CDR3 reads CASTDPGQGFTEAFF. Here the CDR3 DNA reads TGTGCCAGCACTGATCCGGGACAGGGTTTCACTGAAGCTTTCTTT.

Many counts were recorded for this clonotype. The rearrangement uses TRBV7-9 and TRBJ1-1; 10 bases are shared with TRBD1. Germline V gene data show CDR1 as SEHNR and CDR2 as FQNEAQ (reference sequence). V was clipped by 6 bases and J by 0 bases; unmatched bases: 10. This CDR3 comprises 17 residues. The DNA of the CDR3 is TGTGCCAGCAGGAGTGCGGGACAGGGGATCATGAACACTGAAGCTTTCTTT. Translated, it gives CASRSAGQGIMNTEAFF.

This clonotype was detected a few times. The rearrangement joins TRBV9 to TRBJ2-3; D may be TRBD2 (7 bases). Per germline, CDR1 SGDLS and CDR2 YYNGEE. This CDR3 has 17 residues. The V and J ends lost 4 bases and 0 bases respectively, with 18 bases between them. CDR3 nucleotide sequence: TGTGCCAGCAGCTGGGGGGGCCGATCTACTAGCACAGATACGCAGTATTTT. It codes for CASSWGGRSTSTDTQYF. Using reference TRBV9 and TRBJ2-3 for the parts outside the CDR3, the full variable domain is DSGVTQTPKHLITATGQRVTLRCSPRSGDLSVYWYQQSLDQGLQFLIQYYNGEERAKGNILERFSAQQFPDLHSELNLSSLELGDSALYFCASSWGGRSTSTDTQYFGPGTRLTVL.

In this sample, this clonotype turned up a few times. The chain couples TRBV20-1 to TRBJ2-3; TRBD2 aligns across 9 bases. This CDR3 spans 17 amino acids. Germline-derived CDR1 and CDR2 are DFQATT and SNEGSKA (reference sequence). V shed 0 bases, J shed 4 bases, and the junction held 11 bases outside the gene matches. The CDR3 loop reads CSAREPQAGGRSDTQYF. CDR3 DNA: TGCAGTGCTAGAGAACCCCAAGCGGGGGGTAGATCAGATACGCAGTATTTT.

With regard to this clonotype: A much larger clone lies one base from this, so it may be a read error. The chain employs TRBV18 and TRBJ2-3, with D tentatively TRBD1 (5 bases). CDR3 length: 15 amino acids. The germline CDR1 and CDR2 sequences are KGHSH and LQKENI. CDR3 residues: CASSPQGVITNTQYF. CDR3 bases: TGTGCCAGCTCACCACAAGGGGTTATCACAAATACGCAGTATTTT.

This clonotype was seen at least ten times. The chain links TRBV27 to TRBJ2-6, with D possibly TRBD1 on 5 matching bases. CDR1 and CDR2 (germline): MNHEY, SMNVEV (reference sequence). The V end was cut by 0 bases, the J end by 4 bases, with 16 bases between. The CDR3 is made up of 18 amino acids. The CDR3 bases are TGTGCCAGCAGTTTATCAGGGCAGGGCGTTGTGGGGGCCAACGTCCTGACTTTC. Translating gives CASSLSGQGVVGANVLTF.

To note about this clonotype: A much larger clone sits a single nucleotide away, making a read error possible. This chain uses TRBV28 with TRBJ1-4; 12 positions agree with TRBD1. CDR1 is MDHEN and CDR2 is SYDVKM in the germline V gene. This CDR3 has 16 amino acids. CDR3: CTSRRDRGPDNEKLFF. Here the CDR3 DNA reads TGTACCAGCAGACGGGACAGGGGGCCGGATAATGAAAAACTGTTTTTT.

This clonotype was observed at least ten times. This chain uses TRBV12-3 or TRBV12-4 with TRBJ1-4; D is unclear. The CDR3 is 14 residues long. The V end was cut by 2 bases, the J end by 5 bases, with 9 bases between. For the CDR3, the DNA is TGTGCCAGCAGTTTATCCTGGGAAAATGAAAAACTGTTTTTT. The encoded protein is CASSLSWENEKLFF.

V and J are TRBV11-2 and TRBJ2-2; D gene unclear. The CDR3 contains 15 residues. Germline V gene sequence: CDR1 SGHAT, CDR2 FQNNGV. V lost 6 bases and J 5 bases, leaving 16 bases between the germline ends. The CDR3 DNA reads TGTGCCAGCAGGGGTATTGGAGTTCGGACCGGGGAGCTGTTTTTT. This encodes CASRGIGVRTGELFF.

This clonotype was detected many times. V gene TRBV2 combines with J gene TRBJ2-7; TRBD1 might be the D (6 bases). Germline lookup yields CDR1 SNHLY and CDR2 FYNNEI. This CDR3 is built from 12 residues. Trimming took 6 bases from V and 6 from J, leaving 12 bases between them. For the CDR3, the DNA is TGTGCCAGCAGACAGGGCGTTGGCGAGCAGTACTTC. Translation: CASRQGVGEQYF.

Notes on this clonotype: This may be a read error, as it is one base from a much larger clone. The rearrangement uses TRBV10-3 and TRBJ2-2, with D unclear. Germline assignment: CDR1 ENHRY and CDR2 SYGVKD. The CDR3 covers 11 residues. V lost 4 bases to trimming and J lost 4 bases, with 1 base between them. The CDR3 DNA reads TGTGCCATCAGTGTCACCGGGGAGCTGTTTTTT. Translation gives CAISVTGELFF.

The rearrangement links TRBV5-1 to TRBJ1-6; the D is unclear. The CDR3 runs 13 residues. Trimming stripped 1 base from V and 9 bases from J, with 8 bases between. Germline V gene lookup returns CDR1 SGHRS and CDR2 YFSETQ. Written as DNA, the CDR3 is TGCGCCAGCAGCTTGAGGCAGGCTTCACCCCTCCACTTT. Its translation: CASSLRQASPLHF.

This clonotype was counted between two and nine times. This chain's CDR3 is CASSQAEGTDTSYEQYF. The CDR3 bases are TGTGCCAGCAGCCAGGCAGAAGGGACGGACACCTCCTACGAGCAGTACTTC. The rearrangement links TRBV4-2 to TRBJ2-7; the D call may be TRBD1 or TRBD2 (5 bases each). V gave up 3 bases and J gave up 0 bases, with 18 bases separating them. Germline-derived CDR1 and CDR2 are LGHNA and YNFKEQ. CDR3 length: 17 amino acids.

This clonotype was counted a few times. The rearrangement links TRBV4-3 to TRBJ2-5; no firm D call. CDR3 length: 14 residues. The germline CDR1 and CDR2 sequences are LGHNA and YSLEER. The V end lost 2 bases, the J end lost 5 bases, and 12 bases lay between the germline ends. The CDR3 DNA reads as TGCGCCAGCAGCCAACTCCTAAGGATGGAGACCCAGTACTTC. The encoded protein is CASSQLLRMETQYF.

This chain uses TRBV28 with TRBJ2-3; 15 positions agree with TRBD2. Unmatched junction bases numbered 16, after V lost 7 bases and J lost 2 bases. Germline CDR1 reads MDHEN; CDR2 reads SYDVKM. The CDR3 extends over 20 amino acids. CDR3 coding DNA: TGTGCCAGCAAGCGAGGGACTAGCGGGGGGCCCCCACAAGACACAGATACGCAGTATTTT. Translating it yields CASKRGTSGGPPQDTDTQYF.

This clonotype was seen ten or more times. This rearrangement joins TRBV29-1 to TRBJ1-4; TRBD1 agrees at 7 bases. This CDR3 has 13 amino acids. Trimming took 7 bases from V and 6 from J; bases not matched to a gene: 8. Germline loops: CDR1 SQVTM, CDR2 ANQGSEA. The CDR3 DNA follows: TGCAGCGGTGGCAGGGGGAAGGATGAAAAACTGTTTTTT. It translates to CSGGRGKDEKLFF.

This chain joins TRBV7-9 and TRBJ1-1; TRBD1 aligns across 9 bases. This CDR3 comprises 15 residues. Per germline, CDR1 SEHNR and CDR2 FQNEAQ (reference sequence). The J segment lost 4 bases and the V segment lost 5 bases, leaving 8 bases of the junction unmatched. The CDR3 DNA reads as TGTGCCAGCAGCGCCGGGACAGGGACGGGCACTGAAGCTTTCTTT. This encodes CASSAGTGTGTEAFF.

This clonotype came up many times. V is TRBV7-9 and J is TRBJ1-4; D is undetermined. The CDR3 has 13 amino acids. Between the trimmed V and J ends, which lost 2 bases and 5 bases, there was a span of 6 bases. CDR1 is SEHNR and CDR2 is FQNEAQ in the germline V gene (reference sequence). The DNA of the CDR3 is TGTGCCAGCAGCTTAATTGAAAATGAAAAACTGTTTTTT. Translating gives CASSLIENEKLFF.

This clonotype showed up just a few times. This chain uses TRBV5-1 with TRBJ2-7; D uncertain. V was cut by 4 bases and J by 4 bases, with 12 bases left in between. Germline lookup yields CDR1 SGHRS and CDR2 YFSETQ. The CDR3 spans 13 residues. CDR3 sequence reads: CASSPYGEYEQYF. The CDR3 bases are TGCGCCAGCAGCCCCTACGGCGAGTACGAGCAGTACTTC.

The chain uses TRBV11-2 and TRBJ2-3, with a possible D match to TRBD2 (6 bases). V was clipped by 1 base and J by 3 bases, with 11 bases between them. Germline loops: CDR1 SGHAT, CDR2 FQNNGV. The CDR3 is 15 residues long. The CDR3 protein is CASSLVGGETDTQYF. CDR3 coding DNA: TGTGCCAGCAGCTTAGTAGGAGGGGAGACAGATACGCAGTATTTT.

This clonotype was seen a handful of times. J is TRBJ1-1 and V is TRBV2; D ambiguous. Trimming stripped 2 bases from V and 0 bases from J, with 10 bases between. The CDR3 totals 15 residues. The germline V gene encodes CDR1 SNHLY and CDR2 FYNNEI. The CDR3 loop reads CASSESSGMNTEAFF. As DNA, the CDR3 is TGTGCCAGCAGTGAAAGTAGCGGCATGAACACTGAAGCTTTCTTT. The full variable domain, completed using reference TRBV2 and TRBJ1-1, is EPEVTQTPSHQVTQMGQEVILRCVPISNHLYFYWYRQILGQKVEFLVSFYNNEISEKSEIFDDQFSVERPDGSNFTLKIRSTKLEDSAMYFCASSESSGMNTEAFFGQGTRLTVV.